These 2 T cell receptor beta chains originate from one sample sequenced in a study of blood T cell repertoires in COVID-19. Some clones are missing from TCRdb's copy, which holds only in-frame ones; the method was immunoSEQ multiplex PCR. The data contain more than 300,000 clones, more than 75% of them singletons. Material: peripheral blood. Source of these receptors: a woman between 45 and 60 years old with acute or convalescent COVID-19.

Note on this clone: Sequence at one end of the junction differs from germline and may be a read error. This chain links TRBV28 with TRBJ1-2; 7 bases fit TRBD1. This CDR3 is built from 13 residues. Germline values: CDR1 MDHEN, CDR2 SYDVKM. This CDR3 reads CASRGDSTGQVLF. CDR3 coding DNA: TGTGCCAGCAGGGGAGATTCGACAGGGCAGGTTCTCTTC.

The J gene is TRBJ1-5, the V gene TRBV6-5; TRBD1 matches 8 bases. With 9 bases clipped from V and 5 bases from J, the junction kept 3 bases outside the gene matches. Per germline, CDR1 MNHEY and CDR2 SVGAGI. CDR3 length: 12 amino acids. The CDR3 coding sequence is TGTGCCAGGGACAGGGCGGATCAGCCCCAGCATTTT. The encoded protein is CARDRADQPQHF.